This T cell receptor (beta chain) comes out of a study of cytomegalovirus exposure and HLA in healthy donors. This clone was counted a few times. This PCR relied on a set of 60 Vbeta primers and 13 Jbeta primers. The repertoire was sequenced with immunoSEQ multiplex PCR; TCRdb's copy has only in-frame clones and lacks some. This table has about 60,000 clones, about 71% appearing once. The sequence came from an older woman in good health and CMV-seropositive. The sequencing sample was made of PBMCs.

Here the CDR3 reads CAIALQGRGYTF. CDR3 sequence (DNA): TGTGCCATAGCTTTACAGGGTCGTGGCTACACCTTC. The genes are TRBV10-3 and TRBJ1-2; D is perhaps TRBD1 (6 bases). V gave up 9 bases and J gave up 7 bases, with 15 bases separating them. CDR3 size: 12 residues. In germline, CDR1 is ENHRY, CDR2 SYGVKD.